This T cell receptor beta chain was identified during a study of T cell responses to AZD1222 COVID-19 vaccine. With regard to this clone: Its antigen is currently unknown.

Study-wide results and caveats: Only five or six individuals given AZD1222 were seropositive at baseline.

Sequencing was performed with immunoSEQ multiplex PCR; in TCRdb, only in-frame clones are kept and a portion is missing. The profile shows some 170,000 clones, just under 95% of them singletons. The TCR sequence derives from an adult who received the MenACWY meningococcal vaccine as a control. Sequences were derived from peripheral blood, sampled 28 days after the second dose of the MenACWY control vaccine.

The CDR3 DNA reads TGTGCCAGCTCACCACCAGGGACAGCTAACTATGGCTACACCTTC. Amino acids: CASSPPGTANYGYTF. V and J are TRBV18 and TRBJ1-2; the match to TRBD1 covers 7 bases. V dropped 0 bases and J dropped 0; count of bases not matched to a gene: 1. CDR3 size: 15 residues. CDR1 KGHSH and CDR2 LQKENI come from the germline V gene. Based on the CDR3 plus reference TRBV18 and TRBJ1-2, the full variable domain is NAGVMQNPRHLVRRRGQEARLRCSPMKGHSHVYWYRQLPEEGLKFMVYLQKENIIDESGMPKERFSAEFPKEGPSILRIQQVVRGDSAAYFCASSPPGTANYGYTFGSGTRLTVV.